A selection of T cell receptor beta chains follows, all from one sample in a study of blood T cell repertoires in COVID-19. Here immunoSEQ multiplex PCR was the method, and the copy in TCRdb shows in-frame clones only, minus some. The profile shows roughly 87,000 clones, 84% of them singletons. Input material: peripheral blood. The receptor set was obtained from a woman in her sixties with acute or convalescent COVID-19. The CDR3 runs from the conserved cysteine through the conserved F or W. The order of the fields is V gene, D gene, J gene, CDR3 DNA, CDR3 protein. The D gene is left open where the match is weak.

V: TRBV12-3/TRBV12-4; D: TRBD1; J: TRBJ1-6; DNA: TGTGCCAGCATCTTAGGGACAGGGAAACCCCTCCACTTT; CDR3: CASILGTGKPLHF
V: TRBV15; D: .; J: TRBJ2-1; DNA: TGTGCCACCAGCAGTAAACAGGGCTACAATGAGCAGTTCTTC; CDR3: CATSSKQGYNEQFF
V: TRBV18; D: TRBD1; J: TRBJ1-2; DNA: TGTGCCAGCCGGACAGGGGATTATGGCTACACCTTC; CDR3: CASRTGDYGYTF
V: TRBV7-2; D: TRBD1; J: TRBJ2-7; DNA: TGTGCCAGCAGTCCTCCGGGACAGCCCTACGAGCAGTACTTC; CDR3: CASSPPGQPYEQYF
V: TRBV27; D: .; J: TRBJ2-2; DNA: TGTGCCAGCAACAAAGACAGAAACACCGGGGAGCTGTTTTTT; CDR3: CASNKDRNTGELFF
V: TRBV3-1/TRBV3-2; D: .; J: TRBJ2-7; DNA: TGTGCCAGCAGCCAAGATCCTGGGTTCCGAGACATCTCCTACGAGCAGTACTTC; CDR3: CASSQDPGFRDISYEQYF
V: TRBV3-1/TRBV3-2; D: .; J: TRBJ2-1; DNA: TGTGCCAGCAGGTACGGGACCTACAATGAGCAGTTCTTC; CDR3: CASRYGTYNEQFF
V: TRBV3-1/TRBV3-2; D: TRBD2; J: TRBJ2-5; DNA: TGTGCCAGCAGCCAAGGGGGACTAGCGGGGGTTGAGGTCTCCGAAGAGACCCAGTACTTC; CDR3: CASSQGGLAGVEVSEETQYF
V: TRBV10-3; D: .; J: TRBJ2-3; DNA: TGTGCCATCAGTGAGGGACTCCTTAGCACAGATACGCAGTATTTT; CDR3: CAISEGLLSTDTQYF
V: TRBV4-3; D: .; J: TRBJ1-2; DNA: TGCGCCAGCAGCCAAGAGTGGGGGCATGGCTACACCTTC; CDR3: CASSQEWGHGYTF
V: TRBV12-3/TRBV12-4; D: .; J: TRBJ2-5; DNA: TGTGCCAGCACCAACTTCGGAGAGACCCAGTACTTC; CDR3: CASTNFGETQYF
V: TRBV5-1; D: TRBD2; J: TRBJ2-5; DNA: TGCGCCAGCAGCCTGGGACTAGCGGGGGGCCAAGAGACCCAGTACTTC; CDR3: CASSLGLAGGQETQYF
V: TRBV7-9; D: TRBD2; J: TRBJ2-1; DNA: TGTGCCAGCACCGCCGGGACTAGCGGGGGCAATGAGCAGTTCTTC; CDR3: CASTAGTSGGNEQFF
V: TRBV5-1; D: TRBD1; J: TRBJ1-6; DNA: TGCGCCAGCAGCCTAACCACCGGGACAGGGGGCAGGTCACCCCTCCACTTT; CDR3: CASSLTTGTGGRSPLHF
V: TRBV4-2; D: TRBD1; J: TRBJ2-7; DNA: TGTGCCAGCAGCCAACGGGACAGGGGTTCGTACGAGCAGTACTTC; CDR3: CASSQRDRGSYEQYF
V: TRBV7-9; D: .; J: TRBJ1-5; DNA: TGTGCCAGCAGCTTAGGTGGGCAGGGTCGCGGCAATCAGCCCCAGCATTTT; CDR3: CASSLGGQGRGNQPQHF